The rows below give T cell receptor beta chains drawn from one sample of a study of T cells in severe cutaneous drug reactions. With the multiplex PCR reads reprocessed, TCRdb shows one record per CDR3 protein and no DNA. The sample shows roughly 2,000 distinct CDR3 sequences, and approximately 19% sits with its ten largest clones. The sequenced material came from PBMCs. These receptors originate from a human donor with Stevens-Johnson syndrome, a severe cutaneous drug reaction. Each CDR3 is given with its conserved first and last residue. Each record gives: CDR3 protein, clone size, V gene, J gene. For some rows the clone size is stated as once, few or many, or as a class when expanded; others skip it.

cdr3_aa: CASSTDVTGVDTQYF
clone_size: medium-sized
v_call: TRBV5-1
j_call: TRBJ2-3

cdr3_aa: CSARAAPSGSYEQYF
clone_size: .
v_call: TRBV20-1
j_call: TRBJ2-7

cdr3_aa: CASTTPGQGYEQYF
clone_size: .
v_call: TRBV28
j_call: TRBJ2-7

cdr3_aa: CASLRSGRNEQFF
clone_size: medium-sized
v_call: TRBV6-1
j_call: TRBJ2-1

cdr3_aa: CASSPLTRGGIYGYTF
clone_size: medium-sized
v_call: TRBV4-1
j_call: TRBJ1-2

cdr3_aa: CASSLVVNTEAFF
clone_size: .
v_call: TRBV5-1
j_call: TRBJ1-1

cdr3_aa: CASSFLTGAANYGYTF
clone_size: medium-sized
v_call: TRBV12-3/TRBV12-4
j_call: TRBJ1-2

cdr3_aa: CASSLGLDAYEQYF
clone_size: .
v_call: TRBV11-2
j_call: TRBJ2-7

cdr3_aa: CASSLGQPNLFYEQYF
clone_size: medium-sized
v_call: TRBV7-9
j_call: TRBJ2-7

cdr3_aa: CSASGDTEAFF
clone_size: .
v_call: TRBV20-1
j_call: TRBJ1-1

cdr3_aa: CASSQVSGRTDTQYF
clone_size: medium-sized
v_call: TRBV4-1
j_call: TRBJ2-3

cdr3_aa: CASSSLGGSNQPQHF
clone_size: .
v_call: TRBV28
j_call: TRBJ1-5

cdr3_aa: CASSSPATALYQPQHF
clone_size: .
v_call: TRBV28
j_call: TRBJ1-5

cdr3_aa: CASTPRAVYSPLHF
clone_size: .
v_call: TRBV7-2
j_call: TRBJ1-6

cdr3_aa: CASSQDAGTGGYNEQFF
clone_size: hyperexpanded
v_call: TRBV4-3
j_call: TRBJ2-1

cdr3_aa: CASNGQGGFSGADTQYF
clone_size: .
v_call: TRBV2
j_call: TRBJ2-3

cdr3_aa: CASSIGPNPSYEQYF
clone_size: .
v_call: TRBV19
j_call: TRBJ2-7

cdr3_aa: CASSPRPTDLAINQPQHF
clone_size: medium-sized
v_call: TRBV4-1
j_call: TRBJ1-5

cdr3_aa: CASSFVTSTQPSYEQYF
clone_size: .
v_call: TRBV28
j_call: TRBJ2-7

cdr3_aa: CAISDRKQGLTDTQYF
clone_size: medium-sized
v_call: TRBV10-3
j_call: TRBJ2-3

cdr3_aa: CASSSGLAGSETQYF
clone_size: medium-sized
v_call: TRBV7-6
j_call: TRBJ2-5

cdr3_aa: CASSELSGGAAEQYF
clone_size: medium-sized
v_call: TRBV13
j_call: TRBJ2-7

cdr3_aa: CASSQGQGLETQYF
clone_size: .
v_call: TRBV4-3
j_call: TRBJ2-5

cdr3_aa: CASSTFHAGFYNEQFF
clone_size: .
v_call: TRBV5-6
j_call: TRBJ2-1

cdr3_aa: CAISGDLQGTDTQYF
clone_size: .
v_call: TRBV10-3
j_call: TRBJ2-3

cdr3_aa: CASSLAGAVDTQYF
clone_size: .
v_call: TRBV7-2
j_call: TRBJ2-3

cdr3_aa: CASSPSEGILNTEAFF
clone_size: .
v_call: TRBV18
j_call: TRBJ1-1

cdr3_aa: CASSPLAGGPDTQYF
clone_size: medium-sized
v_call: TRBV7-6
j_call: TRBJ2-3

cdr3_aa: CASSKLSFSTNEQFF
clone_size: .
v_call: TRBV6-6
j_call: TRBJ2-1

cdr3_aa: CASSIREEIYGYTF
clone_size: medium-sized
v_call: TRBV19
j_call: TRBJ1-2

cdr3_aa: CASSDMDRGYDQPQHF
clone_size: medium-sized
v_call: TRBV12-3/TRBV12-4
j_call: TRBJ1-5

cdr3_aa: CASSGSEEKLFF
clone_size: medium-sized
v_call: TRBV12-3/TRBV12-4
j_call: TRBJ1-4

cdr3_aa: CASNGNGNTIYF
clone_size: medium-sized
v_call: TRBV2
j_call: TRBJ1-3

cdr3_aa: CASGPLWGGGTDTQYF
clone_size: medium-sized
v_call: TRBV12-3/TRBV12-4
j_call: TRBJ2-3

cdr3_aa: CASSQDRGDPTENTEAFF
clone_size: .
v_call: TRBV4-1
j_call: TRBJ1-1

cdr3_aa: CAWSVRQSATEAFF
clone_size: .
v_call: TRBV30
j_call: TRBJ1-1

cdr3_aa: CASSLAGSGRGFYEQYF
clone_size: .
v_call: TRBV5-6
j_call: TRBJ2-7

cdr3_aa: CASSLRTGDNQPQHF
clone_size: .
v_call: TRBV6-2/TRBV6-3
j_call: TRBJ1-5

cdr3_aa: CAWSPPQYSPLHF
clone_size: medium-sized
v_call: TRBV30
j_call: TRBJ1-6

cdr3_aa: CASSFAGTPQETQYF
clone_size: medium-sized
v_call: TRBV5-1
j_call: TRBJ2-5

cdr3_aa: CASSLGFGLTSPLHF
clone_size: .
v_call: TRBV11-2
j_call: TRBJ1-6

cdr3_aa: CASSFSFTNTGELFF
clone_size: medium-sized
v_call: TRBV7-9
j_call: TRBJ2-2

cdr3_aa: CAGGQTYGYTF
clone_size: medium-sized
v_call: TRBV2
j_call: TRBJ1-2

cdr3_aa: CASSFPPGGDTEAFF
clone_size: .
v_call: TRBV5-4
j_call: TRBJ1-1

cdr3_aa: CASSEANTFYGYTF
clone_size: large
v_call: TRBV2
j_call: TRBJ1-2

cdr3_aa: CASGLGQGNSPLHF
clone_size: medium-sized
v_call: TRBV12-5
j_call: TRBJ1-6

cdr3_aa: CASSLGIAGGRKYF
clone_size: medium-sized
v_call: TRBV7-2
j_call: TRBJ2-5

cdr3_aa: CASSHGGEAFPYEQYF
clone_size: medium-sized
v_call: TRBV4-2
j_call: TRBJ2-7

cdr3_aa: CASSLAIQETQYF
clone_size: large
v_call: TRBV27
j_call: TRBJ2-5

cdr3_aa: CASMLAGGTDTQYF
clone_size: medium-sized
v_call: TRBV2
j_call: TRBJ2-3

cdr3_aa: CASSQRQASYNEQFF
clone_size: medium-sized
v_call: TRBV7-9
j_call: TRBJ2-1

cdr3_aa: CASSSLAGEVHHNEQFF
clone_size: .
v_call: TRBV27
j_call: TRBJ2-1

cdr3_aa: CSARETTRGNTEAFF
clone_size: .
v_call: TRBV20-1
j_call: TRBJ1-1

cdr3_aa: CASSLEGGPNYGYTF
clone_size: medium-sized
v_call: TRBV7-2
j_call: TRBJ1-2